This TCR beta chain was sequenced in a study of blood T cell repertoires in COVID-19 (dated by TCRdb to 2020 to 2021). Broadly, across the study: The collaborator samples originated in the United States, Italy and Spain and spanned the acute and convalescent phases of COVID-19. Subjects who had been exposed to COVID-19, were actively infected with it, or had recovered from it provided the deeply sampled blood TCRbeta repertoires that made up the dataset. A de-identified subject ID, COVID-19 status, age in years and sex were almost always included in the sample metadata. The repertoires were released in a freely available public database meant as a resource for research on the immune response to SARS-CoV-2. The material from the prospective study consisted of cDNA or gDNA derived from T cells, B-cell-depleted T cells, or PBMCs. Samples came from the ongoing ImmuneRACE study (first 160 participants) plus 1,254 subjects from 6 global collaborators. HLA class I and class II types, where available, came from metadata supplied by the sample provider rather than from assay-based typing.

Whole blood was collected in K2EDTA tubes by collaborating institutions according to the institutions' own protocols. For TCRbeta analysis, collaborators shipped samples in one of three forms: frozen whole blood, isolated PBMCs, or DNA extracted from either of those sample types. The immunoSEQ Assay, a bias-controlled multiplex PCR, was used to amplify TCRbeta CDR3 regions from genomic DNA. For the original study's pipeline: The number of nucleated cells in each sample was estimated by amplification of reference gene primers within the assay. Sequence reads were collapsed and filtered to measure the absolute abundance of every unique TCRbeta CDR3 rearrangement. For each sample, productive Simpson clonality was calculated as the square root of Simpson's diversity index over productive rearrangements. The immuneACCESS repertoire file appears here via TCRdb, limited to in-frame rearrangements. These files lack a portion of the clones; in checked studies, under half of the deficit traces to unresolved V genes, and the cause of the others is not known. V, J and clone size were drawn from that table, and D and trimming were deduced from the DNA. This sample gives about 240,000 clones in total; about 90% of them show up just once. Of the sample, roughly 5.8% is held by the ten largest clones.

Via the germline V gene, CDR1 is SGHRS and CDR2 YFSETQ. The CDR3 runs 15 residues from the cysteine to the phenylalanine. Only the CDR3 DNA is retained, 45 bases long and in frame from the first base. Here V drops 0 bases and J drops 6 bases, and the junction holds 4 bases not matched to any gene. What the authors observed across the whole study: The quantity of clinical and demographic metadata differed by source and by participant and was supplied without curation.

Of note for this clone: This receptor's antigen is unknown. No base quality values were provided; no much bigger clone lies one nucleotide off.

The sequence joins TRBV5-1 to TRBJ1-5; 9 central bases correspond to TRBD1. The source is a man aged 55 to 70 with acute or convalescent COVID-19. The sample taken for sequencing was peripheral blood. CDR3 loop: CASSLGTGGGQPQHF. The DNA reads as follows: TGCGCCAGCAGCTTGGGCACAGGGGGCGGTCAGCCCCAGCATTTT.